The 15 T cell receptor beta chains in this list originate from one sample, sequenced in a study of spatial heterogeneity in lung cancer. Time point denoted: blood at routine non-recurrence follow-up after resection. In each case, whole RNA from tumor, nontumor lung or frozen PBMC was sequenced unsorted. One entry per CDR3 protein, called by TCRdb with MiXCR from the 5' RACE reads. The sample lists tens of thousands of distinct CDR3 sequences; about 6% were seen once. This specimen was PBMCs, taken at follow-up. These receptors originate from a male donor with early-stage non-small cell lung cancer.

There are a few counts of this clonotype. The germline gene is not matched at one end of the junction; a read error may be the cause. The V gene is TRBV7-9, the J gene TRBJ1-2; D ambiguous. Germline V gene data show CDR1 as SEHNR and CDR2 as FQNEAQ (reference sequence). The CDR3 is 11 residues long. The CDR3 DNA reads TGTGCCAGCAGCTTAGGCCGTAGGGCTGCCTTC. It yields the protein CASSLGRRAAF.

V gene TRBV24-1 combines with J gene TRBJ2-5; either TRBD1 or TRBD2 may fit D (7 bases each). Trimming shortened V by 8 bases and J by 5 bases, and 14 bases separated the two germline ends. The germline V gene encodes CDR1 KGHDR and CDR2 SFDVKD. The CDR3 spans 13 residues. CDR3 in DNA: TGTGCCACCAACCGACAGGGAGGGGAGACCCAGTACTTC. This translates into CATNRQGGETQYF.

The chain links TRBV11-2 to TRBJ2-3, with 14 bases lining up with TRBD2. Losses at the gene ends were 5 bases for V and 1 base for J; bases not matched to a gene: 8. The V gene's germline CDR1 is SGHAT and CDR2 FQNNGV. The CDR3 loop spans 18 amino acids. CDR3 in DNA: TGTGCCAGCAGCCTTGGACTAGCGGGGGGATATGGCACAGATACGCAGTATTTT. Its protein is CASSLGLAGGYGTDTQYF. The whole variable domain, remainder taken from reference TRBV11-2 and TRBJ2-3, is EAGVAQSPRYKIIEKRQSVAFWCNPISGHATLYWYQQILGQGPKLLIQFQNNGVVDDSQLPKDRFSAERLKGVDSTLKIQPAKLEDSAVYLCASSLGLAGGYGTDTQYFGPGTRLTVL.

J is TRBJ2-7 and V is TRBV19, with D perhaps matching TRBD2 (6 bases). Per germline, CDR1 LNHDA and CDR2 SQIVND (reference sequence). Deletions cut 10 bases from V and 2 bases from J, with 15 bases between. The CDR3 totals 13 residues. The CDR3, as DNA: TGTGCCACGCGTAGGGGCGGGACCTACGAGCAGTACTTC. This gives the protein CATRRGGTYEQYF.

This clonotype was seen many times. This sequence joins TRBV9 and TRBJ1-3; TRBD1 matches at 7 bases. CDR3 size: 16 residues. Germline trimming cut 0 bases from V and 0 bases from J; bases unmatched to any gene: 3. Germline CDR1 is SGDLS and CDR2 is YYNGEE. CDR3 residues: CASSVEGGYSGNTIYF. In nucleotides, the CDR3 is TGTGCCAGCAGCGTAGAAGGGGGCTACTCTGGAAACACCATATATTTT. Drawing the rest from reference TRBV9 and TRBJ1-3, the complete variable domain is DSGVTQTPKHLITATGQRVTLRCSPRSGDLSVYWYQQSLDQGLQFLIQYYNGEERAKGNILERFSAQQFPDLHSELNLSSLELGDSALYFCASSVEGGYSGNTIYFGEGSWLTVV.

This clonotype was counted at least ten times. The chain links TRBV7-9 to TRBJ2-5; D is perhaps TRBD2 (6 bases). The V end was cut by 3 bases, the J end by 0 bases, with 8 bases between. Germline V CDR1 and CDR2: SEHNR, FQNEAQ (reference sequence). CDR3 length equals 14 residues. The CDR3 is CASSLLADQETQYF. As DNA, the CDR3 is TGTGCCAGCAGCTTGTTAGCGGACCAAGAGACCCAGTACTTC.

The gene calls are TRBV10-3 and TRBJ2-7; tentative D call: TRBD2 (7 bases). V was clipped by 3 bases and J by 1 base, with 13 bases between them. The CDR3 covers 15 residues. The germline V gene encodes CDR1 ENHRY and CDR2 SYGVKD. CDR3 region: CAISDRGGVSYEQYV. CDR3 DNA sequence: TGTGCCATCAGTGATCGAGGGGGGGTGTCCTACGAGCAGTACGTC.

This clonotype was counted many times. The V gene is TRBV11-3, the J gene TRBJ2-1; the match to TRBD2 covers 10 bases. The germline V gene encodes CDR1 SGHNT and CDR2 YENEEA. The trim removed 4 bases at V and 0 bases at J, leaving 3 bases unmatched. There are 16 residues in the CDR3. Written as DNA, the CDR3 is TGTGCCAGCAGCTCCCGGACTAGCGGCTCCTACAATGAGCAGTTCTTC. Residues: CASSSRTSGSYNEQFF.

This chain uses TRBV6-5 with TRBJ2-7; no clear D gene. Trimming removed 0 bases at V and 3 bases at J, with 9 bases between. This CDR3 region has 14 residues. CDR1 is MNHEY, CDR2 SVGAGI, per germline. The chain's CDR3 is CASSYSYEVYEQYF. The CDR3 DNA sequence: TGTGCCAGCAGTTACTCGTATGAGGTCTACGAGCAGTACTTC.

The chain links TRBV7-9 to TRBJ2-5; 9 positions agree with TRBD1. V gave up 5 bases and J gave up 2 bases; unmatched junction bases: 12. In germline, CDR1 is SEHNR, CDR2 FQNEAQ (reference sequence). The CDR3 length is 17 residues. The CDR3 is CASSKPHRDREQETQYF. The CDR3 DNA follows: TGTGCCAGCAGCAAACCCCACAGGGACAGGGAACAAGAGACCCAGTACTTC.

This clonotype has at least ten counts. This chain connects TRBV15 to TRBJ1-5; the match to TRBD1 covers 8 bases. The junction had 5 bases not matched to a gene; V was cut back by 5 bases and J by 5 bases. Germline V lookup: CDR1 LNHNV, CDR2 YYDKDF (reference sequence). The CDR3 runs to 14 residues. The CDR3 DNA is TGTGCCACCAGCGTTGACAGGGGCGATCAGCCCCAGCATTTT. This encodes CATSVDRGDQPQHF.

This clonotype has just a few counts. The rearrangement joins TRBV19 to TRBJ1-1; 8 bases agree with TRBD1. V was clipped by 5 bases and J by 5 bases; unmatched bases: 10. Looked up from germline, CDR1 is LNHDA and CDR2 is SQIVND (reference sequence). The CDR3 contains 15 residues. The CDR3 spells CASSQGAVRRTEAFF. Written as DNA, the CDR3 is TGTGCCAGTAGTCAGGGGGCGGTCCGTAGGACTGAAGCTTTCTTT.

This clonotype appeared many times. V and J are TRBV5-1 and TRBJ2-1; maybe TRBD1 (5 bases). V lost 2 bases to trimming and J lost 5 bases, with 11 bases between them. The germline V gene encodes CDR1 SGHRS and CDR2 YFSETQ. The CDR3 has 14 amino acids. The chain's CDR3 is CASSFQTVNNEQFF. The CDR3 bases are TGCGCCAGCAGCTTCCAGACAGTCAACAATGAGCAGTTCTTC.

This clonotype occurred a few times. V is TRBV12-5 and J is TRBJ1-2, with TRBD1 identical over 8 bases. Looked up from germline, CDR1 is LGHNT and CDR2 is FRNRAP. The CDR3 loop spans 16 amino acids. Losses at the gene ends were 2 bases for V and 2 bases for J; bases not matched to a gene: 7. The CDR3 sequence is CASGLPQGASNYGYTF. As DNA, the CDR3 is TGTGCTAGTGGTTTGCCGCAGGGGGCGTCCAACTATGGCTACACCTTC. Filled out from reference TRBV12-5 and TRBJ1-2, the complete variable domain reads DARVTQTPRHKVTEMGQEVTMRCQPILGHNTVFWYRQTMMQGLELLAYFRNRAPLDDSGMPKDRFSAEMPDATLATLKIQPSEPRDSAVYFCASGLPQGASNYGYTFGSGTRLTVV.

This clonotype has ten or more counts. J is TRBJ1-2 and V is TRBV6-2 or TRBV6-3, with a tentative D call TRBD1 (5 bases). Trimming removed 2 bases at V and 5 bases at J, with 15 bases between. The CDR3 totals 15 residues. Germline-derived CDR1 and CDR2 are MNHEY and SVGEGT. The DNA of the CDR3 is TGTGCCAGCAGTTACGGGACGCTCCAGGATTATGGCTACACCTTC. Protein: CASSYGTLQDYGYTF.